A single sample gave rise to the 10 T cell receptor beta chains below, sequenced in a study of blood T cell repertoires in COVID-19 (dated by TCRdb to about 2020). The library was built by means of the immunoSEQ multiplex PCR assay. TCRdb mirrors the immuneACCESS table, restricted to in-frame sequences. Some clones are absent from its copies; in checked studies, under half trace to an unresolved V gene, and the reason for the others is unknown. This sample is represented by 150,000 to 200,000 clones; around four fifths of them were singletons. The ten biggest clones cover roughly 19% of the sample. Source material: peripheral blood. The receptors were sampled from an elderly woman with acute or convalescent COVID-19.

The chain couples TRBV28 to TRBJ2-3, with unresolved D. With 5 bases removed from V and 5 bases from J, the gap between germline ends came to 11 bases. Germline assignment: CDR1 MDHEN and CDR2 SYDVKM. CDR3 length: 13 residues. The CDR3 coding sequence is TGTGCCAGCAGTGGGCCGAGTCTAGATACGCAGTATTTT. Its translation: CASSGPSLDTQYF. Complete variable domain (other parts from reference TRBV28 and TRBJ2-3): DVKVTQSSRYLVKRTGEKVFLECVQDMDHENMFWYRQDPGLGLRLIYFSYDVKMKEKGDIPEGYSVSREKKERFSLILESASTNQTSMYLCASSGPSLDTQYFGPGTRLTVL.

The J gene is TRBJ2-5, the V gene TRBV10-1; D is perhaps TRBD1 (5 bases). This CDR3 comprises 17 residues. Germline-derived CDR1 and CDR2 are WNHNN and SYGVQD (reference sequence). Between the trimmed V and J ends, which lost 7 bases and 5 bases, there was a span of 26 bases. CDR3 loop: CASTSSRWQGELETQYF. The CDR3 bases are TGCGCCAGCACCTCCTCACGATGGCAGGGTGAGTTGGAGACCCAGTACTTC.

The rearrangement uses TRBV11-3 and TRBJ2-1; D might be TRBD2 (6 bases). There are 13 residues in the CDR3. V lost 3 bases, J lost 6 bases, and 9 bases lay in between. The germline V gene encodes CDR1 SGHNT and CDR2 YENEEA. Written as DNA, the CDR3 is TGTGCCAGCAGCTTTACTAGCATCAATGAGCAGTTCTTC. Amino acid sequence: CASSFTSINEQFF.

The chain combines TRBV5-6 with TRBJ1-2; 10 bases match TRBD1. Germline trimming cut 3 bases from V and 6 bases from J; bases unmatched to any gene: 8. The CDR3 loop spans 15 amino acids. Germline assignment: CDR1 SGHDT and CDR2 YYEEEE. In nucleotides, the CDR3 is TGTGCCAGCAGCTCACAGGGACAGGGGAGGGATGGCTACACCTTC. This translates into CASSSQGQGRDGYTF.

This clone has more than one count but fewer than ten. The chain has TRBV6-5 and TRBJ1-5; a possible D gene is TRBD1 (6 bases). This CDR3 region has 16 residues. Trimming left V 1 base short and J 5 bases short, with 15 bases between. Per germline, CDR1 MNHEY and CDR2 SVGAGI. In DNA, the CDR3 is TGTGCCAGCAGTTACTACTCCAGGGGTAATCATCAGCCCCAGCATTTT. It is translated as CASSYYSRGNHQPQHF.

The chain employs TRBV7-2 and TRBJ1-2, with a tentative D call TRBD1 (6 bases). This CDR3 comprises 13 residues. With 6 bases removed from V and 3 bases from J, the gap between germline ends came to 11 bases. Germline V gives CDR1 SGHTA, CDR2 FQGNSA. The CDR3 is CASSLNRDYGYTF. The DNA of the CDR3 is TGTGCCAGCAGTTTAAACAGGGACTATGGCTACACCTTC.

As DNA, the CDR3 is TGCAGTGCTCAGGATAATCAGCCCCAGCATTTT. It is translated as CSAQDNQPQHF. This rearrangement joins TRBV20-1 to TRBJ1-5, with D hard to call. V lost 5 bases, J lost 4 bases, and 6 bases lay in between. CDR1 and CDR2 (germline): DFQATT, SNEGSKA (reference sequence). The CDR3 sequence is 11 residues long.

The J gene is TRBJ1-2, the V gene TRBV6-2 or TRBV6-3; 11 bases match TRBD1. Looked up from germline, CDR1 is MNHEY and CDR2 is SVGEGT. CDR3 size: 16 residues. After removal of 4 bases from V and 7 bases from J, the junction contained 11 bases not matched to a gene. CDR3: CASSLTWTGGLAGYTF. The CDR3 bases are TGTGCCAGCAGTTTAACGTGGACAGGGGGCCTCGCTGGCTACACCTTC.

The chain carries TRBV7-9 and TRBJ2-7; D perhaps matches TRBD1 (5 bases). The V gene lost 5 bases and the J gene lost 6 bases, with 11 bases spanning the gap. In germline, CDR1 is SEHNR, CDR2 FQNEAQ (reference sequence). The CDR3 loop spans 12 amino acids. The CDR3 nucleotides are TGTGCCAGCAGCCCAGGGTTCGCCGAGCAGTACTTC. It codes for CASSPGFAEQYF.

The DNA of the CDR3 is TGTGCCAGCAGGCCGTCAGGGGACTATGGCTACACCTTC. This codes for CASRPSGDYGYTF. The rearrangement uses TRBV5-6 and TRBJ1-2; TRBD1 is a possible D gene (6 bases). The CDR3 contains 13 residues. In germline, CDR1 is SGHDT, CDR2 YYEEEE. Trimming left V 5 bases short and J 3 bases short, with 11 bases between.